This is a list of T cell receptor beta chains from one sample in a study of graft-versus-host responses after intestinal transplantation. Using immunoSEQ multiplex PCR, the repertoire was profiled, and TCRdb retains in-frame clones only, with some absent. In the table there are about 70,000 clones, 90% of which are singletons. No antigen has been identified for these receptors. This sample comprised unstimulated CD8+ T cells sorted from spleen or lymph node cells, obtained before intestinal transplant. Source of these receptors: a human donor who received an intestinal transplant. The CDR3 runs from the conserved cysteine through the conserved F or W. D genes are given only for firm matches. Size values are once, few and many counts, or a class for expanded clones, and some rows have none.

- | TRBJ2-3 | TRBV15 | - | TGTGCCACCAGCAGAGGGGAGGGGGGGAACACAGATACGCAGTATTTT | CATSRGEGGNTDTQYF
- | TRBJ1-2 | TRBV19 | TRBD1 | TGTGCCACCTCAGGGGGCGCGGGCTATGGCTACACCTTC | CATSGGAGYGYTF
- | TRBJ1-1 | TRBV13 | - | TGTGCCAGCAGCTCCGGGGTTGGGATTAGTTTCGCTGAAGCTTTCTTT | CASSSGVGISFAEAFF
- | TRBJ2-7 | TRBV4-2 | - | TGTGCCAGCAGCCACCTCTACGAGCAGTACTTC | CASSHLYEQYF
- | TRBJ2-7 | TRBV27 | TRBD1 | TGTGCCAGCAGGCCCCGGGACAGGGGGGGGTACGAGCAGTACTTC | CASRPRDRGGYEQYF
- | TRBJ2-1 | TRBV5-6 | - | TGTGCCAGCAGCTGGGGGGTTAATGAGCAGTTCTTC | CASSWGVNEQFF
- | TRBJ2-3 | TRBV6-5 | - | TGTGCCAGCAGTTATGGGCCGGGACGGGAGACAGATACGCAGTATTTT | CASSYGPGRETDTQYF
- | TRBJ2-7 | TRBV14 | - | TGTGCCAGCAGCCCAGTTCGGAGGGCCGGCGAGCAGTACTTC | CASSPVRRAGEQYF
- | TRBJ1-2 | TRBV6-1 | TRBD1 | TGTGCCAGCAGTGGGACAGGGGACGGCTACACCTTC | CASSGTGDGYTF
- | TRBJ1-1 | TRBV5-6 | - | TGTGCCAGCAGCTTAGAACAAAACACTGAAGCTTTCTTT | CASSLEQNTEAFF
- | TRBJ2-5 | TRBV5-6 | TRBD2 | TGTGCCAGCAGCTTGGGAGCGGGGGGCCTCGGGGAGACCCAGTACTTC | CASSLGAGGLGETQYF
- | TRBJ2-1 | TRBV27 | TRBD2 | TGTGCCAGCAGTTACGGGACTAAGTTCAATGAGCAGTTCTTC | CASSYGTKFNEQFF
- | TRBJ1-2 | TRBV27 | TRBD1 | TGTGCCAGCAGTTTAGGTCAGGGGGTTGGTGGCTACACCTTC | CASSLGQGVGGYTF
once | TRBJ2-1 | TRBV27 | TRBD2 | TGTGCCAGTGCCCCTAGCGGGGGTTACAATGAGCAGTTCTTC | CASAPSGGYNEQFF
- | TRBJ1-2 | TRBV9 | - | TGTGCCAGCAGCGTAGACCCACAGGGCCACTATGGCTACACCTTC | CASSVDPQGHYGYTF
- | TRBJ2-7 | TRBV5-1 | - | TGCGCCAGCAGCATACAGAGCTCCTACGAGCAGTACTTC | CASSIQSSYEQYF
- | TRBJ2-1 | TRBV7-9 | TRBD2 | TGTGCCAGCAGCACGGGGGGGGTGGTGAATGAGCAGTTCTTC | CASSTGGVVNEQFF
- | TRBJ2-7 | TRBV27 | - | TGTGCCAGCAGTTTAGCGACAGGGAGGTTCTACGAGCAGTACTTC | CASSLATGRFYEQYF
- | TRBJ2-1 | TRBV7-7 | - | TGTGCTAGCAGCTTAGCCCAGGGGTTATACGAGCAGTTCTTC | CASSLAQGLYEQFF
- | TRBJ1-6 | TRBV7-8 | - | TGTGCCAGCAGAGATCTACAGGGTTCCTATAATTCACCCCTCCACTTT | CASRDLQGSYNSPLHF
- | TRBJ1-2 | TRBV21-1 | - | TGTGCCAGCACCCTAGGTGGCTACACCTTC | CASTLGGYTF
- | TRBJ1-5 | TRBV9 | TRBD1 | TGTGCCAGCAGCCCCCCCGGGACAGGGGATCAGCCCCAGCATTTT | CASSPPGTGDQPQHF
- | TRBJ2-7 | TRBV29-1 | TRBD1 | TGCAGCGTTGAAGGGACAGGGGGCTCCTACGAGCAGTACTTC | CSVEGTGGSYEQYF
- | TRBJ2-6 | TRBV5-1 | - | TGCGCCAGCAGCTTGGCCGGTGGGGCCAACGTCCTGACTTTC | CASSLAGGANVLTF
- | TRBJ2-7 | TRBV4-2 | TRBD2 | TGTGCCAGCAGCCAAGGTCATTCGGGCGGGGGTTACGAGCAGTACTTC | CASSQGHSGGGYEQYF
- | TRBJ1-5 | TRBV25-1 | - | TGTGCCAGCAGTGAACAGGGGCAGCCCCAGCATTTT | CASSEQGQPQHF
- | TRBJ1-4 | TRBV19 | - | TGTGCCAGTAGCCTGACTGCAACTAATGAAAAACTGTTTTTT | CASSLTATNEKLFF
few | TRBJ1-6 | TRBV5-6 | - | TGTGCCAGCAGCTTCTGGGGGCCGGGCAATTCACCCCTCCACTTT | CASSFWGPGNSPLHF
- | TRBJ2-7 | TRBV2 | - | TGTGCCAGCAGCGAGAGGCTAGATTACGAGCAGTACTTC | CASSERLDYEQYF
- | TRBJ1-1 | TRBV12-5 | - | TGTGCTAGTGGTTTGGCCTCAGGGGTAGGCACTGAAGCTTTCTTT | CASGLASGVGTEAFF
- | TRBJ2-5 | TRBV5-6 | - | TGTGCCAGCAGCTTGGCCGAGGAAGAGACCCAGTACTTC | CASSLAEEETQYF
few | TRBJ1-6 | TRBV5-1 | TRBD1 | TGCGCCAGCAGCTGGGGGACAGGGGCTAATTCACCCCTCCACTTT | CASSWGTGANSPLHF
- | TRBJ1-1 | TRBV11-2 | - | TGTGCCAGCAGCGCCTCCCTCGGCACTGAAGCTTTCTTT | CASSASLGTEAFF
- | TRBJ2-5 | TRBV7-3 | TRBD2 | TGTGCCAGCAGCCTCAGCGGGGGGAAACAAGAGACCCAGTACTTC | CASSLSGGKQETQYF
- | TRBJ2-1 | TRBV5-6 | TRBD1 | TGTGCCAGCAGCTCAATCCCGGGACAGGGCGGTGAGCAGTTCTTC | CASSSIPGQGGEQFF
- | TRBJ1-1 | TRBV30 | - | TGTGCCCCCCCGGGCGGGGCCCCCACTGAAGCTTTCTTT | CAPPGGAPTEAFF
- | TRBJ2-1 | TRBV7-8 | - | TGTGCCAGCAGCTTAGGAATGTTGGGGAGCTACAATGAGCAGTTCTTC | CASSLGMLGSYNEQFF
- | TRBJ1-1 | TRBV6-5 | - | TGTGCCAGCAGTTTGAGGGCCCCGGACAGAACTGAAGCTTTCTTT | CASSLRAPDRTEAFF
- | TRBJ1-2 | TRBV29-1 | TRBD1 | TGCAGCGTTGACCACACTCTCGTAGGGGGCGGCTACACCTTC | CSVDHTLVGGGYTF
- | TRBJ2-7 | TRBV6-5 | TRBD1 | TGTGCCAGCAGTGACGACAGGGGACCGGACGAGCAGTACTTC | CASSDDRGPDEQYF
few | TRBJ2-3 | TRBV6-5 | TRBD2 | TGTGCCAGCAGTTACTCGGGGGGGGATACGCAGTATTTT | CASSYSGGDTQYF
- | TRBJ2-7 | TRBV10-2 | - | TGCGCCAGCAGTAGGGGCGGGGCGGACCTCCACGAGCAGTACTTC | CASSRGGADLHEQYF
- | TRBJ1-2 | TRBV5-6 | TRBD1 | TGTGCCAGCAGCTCTACCGGACAGGGCCCAATTAACTATGGCTACACCTTC | CASSSTGQGPINYGYTF
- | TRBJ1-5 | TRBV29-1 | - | TGCAGCGCCCATGCACAGGGAATGATTAATAGGGGGAGCAATCAGCCCCAGCATTTT | CSAHAQGMINRGSNQPQHF
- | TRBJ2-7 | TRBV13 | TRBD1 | TGTGCCAGCAGCCCCCGGGACAGATTCTACGAGCAGTACTTC | CASSPRDRFYEQYF
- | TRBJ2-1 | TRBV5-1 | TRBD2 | TGCGCCAGCAGCTTGGACGGGGGGATCTCCTACAATGAGCAGTTCTTC | CASSLDGGISYNEQFF
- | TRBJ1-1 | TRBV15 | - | TGTGCCACCGTTACAGGGATTTTGGACACTGAAGCTTTCTTT | CATVTGILDTEAFF
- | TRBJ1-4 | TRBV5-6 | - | TGTGCCAGCAGCTTGTCAGTTATCCCCACTAATGAAAAACTGTTTTTT | CASSLSVIPTNEKLFF
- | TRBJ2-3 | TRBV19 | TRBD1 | TGTGCCGCCGGGACAGGGGTGAGTGCAGATACGCAGTATTTT | CAAGTGVSADTQYF
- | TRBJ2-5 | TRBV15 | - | TGTGCCACCAGCAATTGGGAGTTGGAGACCCAGTACTTC | CATSNWELETQYF
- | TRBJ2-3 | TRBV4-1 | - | TGCGCCAGCAGCCAAGTAGCCCCAGGGGTCCCAGATACGCAGTATTTT | CASSQVAPGVPDTQYF
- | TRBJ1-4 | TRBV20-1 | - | TGCAGTGCAAAAGACAGGGAAAAACTGTTTTTT | CSAKDREKLFF
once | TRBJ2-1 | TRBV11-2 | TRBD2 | TGTGCCAGCAGCTTAGTCGGGCGGGGGGGTTTCGATGAGCAGTTCTTC | CASSLVGRGGFDEQFF